This record covers a single TCR beta chain. This sample was taken from a study of blood T cell repertoires in COVID-19. The overall study: Some COVID-19 samples were acute and others convalescent; all came from the United States, Italy and Spain.

Original processing notes: Amplification of reference gene primers provided the estimated nucleated cell counts. The protocol was immunoSEQ multiplex PCR, while the TCRdb copy is restricted to in-frame clones and leaves out a portion. The DNA gave D and trimming, while V, J and clone size come from that table. Counted here are about 140,000 clones, 85% to 90% occurring once; the ten biggest clones make up roughly 4%. Germline V lookup: CDR1 SGHTA, CDR2 FQGTGA. The CDR3 has 13 amino acids. The V gene lost 6 bases and the J gene lost 6 bases, with 13 bases spanning the gap. The TCR was taken from a woman aged 40-49 years with acute or convalescent COVID-19. V gene TRBV7-3 combines with J gene TRBJ2-3; a possible D gene is TRBD2 (6 bases). The sample was peripheral blood. The CDR3 nucleotides are TGTGCCAGCAGTTGGACTGGAGGGGATACGCAGTATTTT. Translated, it gives CASSWTGGDTQYF.